A single sample is the source of the 25 T cell receptor beta chains below, sequenced in a study of spatial heterogeneity in lung cancer. Regarding time point: sample taken at primary tumor resection. TCRdb recomputed calls from the 5' RACE reads with MiXCR, one row per CDR3 protein. The sample has 40,000 to 50,000 distinct CDR3 sequences; around 15% are singletons. The specimen comprised PBMCs, sampled at surgery. The receptors originated from a male donor with early-stage non-small cell lung cancer.

V gene TRBV20-1 combines with J gene TRBJ1-2; 7 nucleotides align to TRBD1. V gave up 0 bases and J gave up 8 bases; unmatched junction bases: 12. The CDR3 has 15 residues. CDR1 and CDR2 from the germline V gene are DFQATT and SNEGSKA (reference sequence). CDR3 loop: CSAREGNRGGFGYTF. In nucleotides, the CDR3 is TGCAGTGCTAGAGAGGGGAACAGGGGAGGCTTCGGCTACACCTTC.

This clonotype was seen only a few times. This chain links TRBV7-8 with TRBJ1-2; 9 nucleotides agree with TRBD1. The germline gives CDR1 SGHVS, CDR2 FQNEAQ. This CDR3 is built from 14 residues. With 5 bases clipped from V and 4 bases from J, the junction kept 5 bases outside the gene matches. Here the CDR3 DNA reads TGTGCCAGCAGCGTAGACAGGGGGACCTATGGCTACACCTTC. Protein: CASSVDRGTYGYTF.

The chain carries TRBV28 and TRBJ1-5; D ambiguous. The V gene lost 2 bases and the J gene lost 7 bases, with 6 bases spanning the gap. Germline V gene lookup returns CDR1 MDHEN and CDR2 SYDVKM. The CDR3 sequence is 12 residues long. CDR3 sequence reads: CASSLARQPQHF. The CDR3 coding sequence is TGTGCCAGCAGTTTAGCGAGGCAGCCCCAGCATTTT.

V and J are TRBV20-1 and TRBJ1-2; a weak D match, TRBD1 (6 bases). CDR1 is DFQATT and CDR2 is SNEGSKA in the germline V gene (reference sequence). Trimming removed 0 bases from V and 5 bases from J, with 16 bases in between. The CDR3 loop spans 15 amino acids. The CDR3 DNA reads as TGCAGTGCTAGAGATCGAAGTGGGACATCTTATGGCTACACCTTC. This gives the protein CSARDRSGTSYGYTF.

This clonotype has more than one count but fewer than ten. This chain links TRBV4-1 with TRBJ1-2; 7 positions agree with TRBD1. The CDR3 extends over 14 amino acids. Germline V gene lookup returns CDR1 MGHRA and CDR2 YSYEKL. V trimming: 1 base; J trimming: 3 bases; junction bases outside the gene matches: 2. In DNA form, the CDR3 reads TGCGCCAGCAGCCAAGGTACAGGGGACTATGGCTACACCTTC. It codes for CASSQGTGDYGYTF.

This clonotype has ten or more counts. J is TRBJ2-7 and V is TRBV9, with 9 bases matching TRBD1. CDR1 SGDLS and CDR2 YYNGEE come from the germline V gene. The CDR3 sequence is 14 residues long. The junction had 10 bases not matched to a gene; V was cut back by 4 bases and J by 8 bases. CDR3 sequence (DNA): TGTGCCAGCAGCTCAGGGACAGGGCTCCCCAAGCAGTACTTC. The encoded protein is CASSSGTGLPKQYF.

The V gene is TRBV2, the J gene TRBJ2-1; D is undetermined. Germline V gene lookup returns CDR1 SNHLY and CDR2 FYNNEI. There are 13 residues in the CDR3. Deletions cut 5 bases from V and 6 bases from J, with 11 bases between. CDR3 DNA: TGTGCCAGCAGTTTCATGGGTCGCAATGAGCAGTTCTTC. The encoded protein is CASSFMGRNEQFF.

The chain has TRBV5-1 and TRBJ1-1, with 7 bases lining up with TRBD1. This CDR3 has 16 amino acids. J was trimmed by 4 bases and V by 3 bases; bases with no gene match: 12. The germline gives CDR1 SGHRS, CDR2 YFSETQ. The CDR3 DNA is TGCGCCAGCAGCTACCAAGCGACAGGGTCGCGCACTGAAGCTTTCTTT. As protein: CASSYQATGSRTEAFF.

This clonotype was recorded at least ten times. DNA of the CDR3: TGTGCCAGCAGTTCGGGACAGGGCTTGGATACGCAGTATTTT. It codes for CASSSGQGLDTQYF. This rearrangement joins TRBV13 to TRBJ2-3, with 9 bases lining up with TRBD1. The CDR3 totals 14 residues. V trimming: 6 bases; J trimming: 6 bases; junction bases outside the gene matches: 7. Germline V CDR1 and CDR2: PRHDT, FYEKMQ (reference sequence). Full variable domain (remainder filled in from reference TRBV13 and TRBJ2-3): AAGVIQSPRHLIKEKRETATLKCYPIPRHDTVYWYQQGPGQDPQFLISFYEKMQSDKGSIPDRFSAQQFSDYHSELNMSSLELGDSALYFCASSSGQGLDTQYFGPGTRLTVL.

The V call is TRBV7-6, the J call TRBJ2-3; D unresolved. The germline V gene encodes CDR1 SGHVS and CDR2 FNYEAQ. Between the trimmed V and J ends, which lost 7 bases and 7 bases, there was a span of 18 bases. The CDR3 is 14 amino acids. CDR3 DNA sequence: TGTGCCAGCACCCTAGAATACGGTACTCATACGCAGTATTTT. Translated: CASTLEYGTHTQYF.

This clonotype was recorded a few times. The chain combines TRBV7-8 with TRBJ2-3; no firm D call. This CDR3 spans 17 amino acids. V gave up 5 bases and J gave up 2 bases, with 20 bases separating them. Looked up from germline, CDR1 is SGHVS and CDR2 is FQNEAQ. The CDR3 bases are TGTGCCAGCAGCCTTGGACCCCAAGATACATTCACAGATACGCAGTATTTT. This gives the protein CASSLGPQDTFTDTQYF.

This clonotype was counted ten times or more. The gene calls are TRBV28 and TRBJ1-2; D is undetermined. Germline CDR1 reads MDHEN; CDR2 reads SYDVKM. The CDR3 length is 14 residues. Trimming pared 5 bases from V and 4 bases from J, leaving 14 bases between. CDR3 region: CASSGPQTGYGYTF. The CDR3 nucleotides are TGTGCCAGCAGTGGACCCCAGACCGGCTATGGCTACACCTTC.

This clonotype was recorded many times. The chain recombines TRBV5-1 with TRBJ2-1; 9 nucleotides match TRBD2. From germline, CDR1 is SGHRS and CDR2 YFSETQ. The V gene end was trimmed by 4 bases and the J gene end by 1 base; junction bases not matched to a gene: 3. CDR3 length: 15 residues. In nucleotides, the CDR3 is TGCGCCAGCAGCGAAGCGGGAGGTTCCTACAATGAGCAGTTCTTC. The encoded protein is CASSEAGGSYNEQFF.

This chain joins TRBV19 and TRBJ2-7; D not certain. The CDR3 is 13 residues long. V was trimmed by 3 bases and J by 6 bases, leaving 12 bases between them. Germline V CDR1 and CDR2: LNHDA, SQIVND (reference sequence). The CDR3, as DNA: TGTGCCAGTAGTATGGTACGAGTCGGCGAGCAGTACTTC. The encoded protein is CASSMVRVGEQYF.

This clonotype was recorded at least ten times. The chain couples TRBV7-9 to TRBJ2-7; weak D call: TRBD2 (6 bases). The CDR3 contains 15 residues. The V gene's germline CDR1 is SEHNR and CDR2 FQNEAQ (reference sequence). The V end lost 0 bases, the J end lost 1 base, and 10 bases lay between the germline ends. The CDR3 DNA follows: TGTGCCAGCAGCTTAGCGGAGGGGAGGTCCTACGAGCAGTACTTC. Translating gives CASSLAEGRSYEQYF.

In its sample, this clonotype was seen a few times. The V and J genes are TRBV12-3 or TRBV12-4 and TRBJ2-5; D unresolved. V lost 9 bases and J 4 bases, leaving 12 bases between the germline ends. This CDR3 comprises 12 residues. The CDR3 loop reads CASTWARETQYF. In DNA form, the CDR3 reads TGTGCCAGTACCTGGGCGCGAGAGACCCAGTACTTC.

The chain couples TRBV12-3 or TRBV12-4 to TRBJ2-1, with D hard to call. The CDR3 spans 12 residues. The V and J ends lost 6 bases and 8 bases respectively, with 11 bases between them. The CDR3 loop is CASRAVVDEQFF. The CDR3 region has the DNA TGTGCCAGCAGGGCTGTAGTTGATGAGCAGTTCTTC.

With regard to this clonotype: This may be a read error, as it is one base from a much larger clone. This chain uses TRBV29-1 with TRBJ2-3, with D possibly TRBD2 on 6 matching bases. The CDR3 length is 14 residues. V lost 6 bases to trimming and J lost 3 bases, with 16 bases between them. Germline V gene sequence: CDR1 SQVTM, CDR2 ANQGSEA. The CDR3 here is CSVEEGARTDTQYF. The CDR3, as DNA: TGCAGCGTGGAGGAGGGAGCGCGGACAGATACGCAGTATTTT.

In this sample, this clonotype turned up a few times. This chain uses TRBV5-1 with TRBJ2-3, with 11 bases matching TRBD2. The V segment lost 7 bases and the J segment 6 bases; nucleotides outside the gene matches: 7. Germline CDR1 and CDR2: SGHRS and YFSETQ. The length of the CDR3 is 14 residues. The CDR3 protein is CASCATSGVDTQYF. Here the CDR3 DNA reads TGCGCCAGCTGCGCGACTAGCGGGGTGGATACGCAGTATTTT.

This clonotype has only a few counts. The chain has TRBV7-3 and TRBJ1-1, with D perhaps matching TRBD1 (5 bases). From germline, CDR1 is SGHTA and CDR2 FQGTGA. V lost 5 bases and J lost 0, with 16 bases in between. This CDR3 contains 16 residues. The CDR3 coding sequence is TGTGCCAGCAGCCCGGGACCCCGGGGGTTGAACACTGAAGCTTTCTTT. Protein product: CASSPGPRGLNTEAFF. Drawing the rest from reference TRBV7-3 and TRBJ1-1, the complete variable domain is GAGVSQTPSNKVTEKGKYVELRCDPISGHTALYWYRQSLGQGPEFLIYFQGTGAADDSGLPNDRFFAVRPEGSVSTLKIQRTERGDSAVYLCASSPGPRGLNTEAFFGQGTRLTVV.

The V gene is TRBV10-3, the J gene TRBJ2-7, with TRBD2 as a possible D gene (5 bases). Germline V gene sequence: CDR1 ENHRY, CDR2 SYGVKD. The CDR3 loop spans 16 amino acids. Deletions cut 2 bases from V and 1 base from J, with 15 bases between. CDR3 DNA: TGTGCCATCAGTGAGGGGCCTAGCCCTTTATCCTACGAGCAGTACTTC. Protein product: CAISEGPSPLSYEQYF.

This clonotype was picked up many times. The chain links TRBV7-9 to TRBJ1-6, with TRBD1 as a possible D gene (6 bases). With 6 bases removed from V and 10 bases from J, the gap between germline ends came to 16 bases. The CDR3 contains 14 residues. The germline V gene has CDR1 SEHNR and CDR2 FQNEAQ (reference sequence). CDR3 bases: TGTGCCAGCAGACCAGGACAGTCAGTGTCACCCCTCCACTTT. Its translation is CASRPGQSVSPLHF.

This chain links TRBV7-6 with TRBJ2-7, with D maybe TRBD2 (5 bases). From germline, CDR1 is SGHVS and CDR2 FNYEAQ. The CDR3 spans 15 residues. Trimming removed 6 bases at V and 5 bases at J, with 20 bases between. The CDR3 nucleotides read TGTGCCAGCAGTCAGGCAGTCACGGGGTTCCACGAGCAGTACTTC. It codes for CASSQAVTGFHEQYF.

The chain combines TRBV6-5 with TRBJ1-5, with 7 bases identical to TRBD1. Germline CDR1 MNHEY, CDR2 SVGAGI. The CDR3 length is 15 residues. The J segment lost 2 bases and the V segment lost 5 bases, leaving 6 bases of the junction unmatched. The CDR3 DNA reads as TGTGCCAGCAGTCTACAGGGGCAGGGCAATCAGCCCCAGCATTTT. Translated: CASSLQGQGNQPQHF.

This clonotype was seen a handful of times. J is TRBJ2-1 and V is TRBV7-8; possibly TRBD2 for D (7 bases). The CDR3 is 17 amino acids. Germline CDR1 reads SGHVS; CDR2 reads FQNEAQ. V lost 5 bases, J lost 5 bases, and 22 bases lay in between. DNA of the CDR3: TGTGCCAGCAGCCCGAATTGGGGGGCGGGAGCGGACAATGAGCAGTTCTTC. It is translated as CASSPNWGAGADNEQFF.